The 20 T cell receptor beta chains given below trace back to one sample, sequenced in a study of blood T cell repertoires in COVID-19. Libraries were prepared by immunoSEQ multiplex PCR; TCRdb keeps only in-frame clonotypes and omits some of them. The table shows about 340,000 clones, with around 88% occurring only once. Sequencing input: peripheral blood. These receptors originate from a man aged 25-45 years with active or convalescent COVID-19.

The genes are TRBV6-6 and TRBJ1-4; D possibly corresponds to TRBD1 (5 bases). CDR3 length: 15 amino acids. In germline, CDR1 is MNHNY, CDR2 SVGAGI (reference sequence). Deletions cut 6 bases from V and 0 bases from J, with 11 bases between. CDR3 in amino acids: CASSQGPATNEKLFF. DNA for the CDR3: TGTGCCAGCAGCCAGGGCCCGGCAACTAATGAAAAACTGTTTTTT.

The chain has TRBV24-1 and TRBJ2-3, with 10 positions matching TRBD1. V was clipped by 4 bases and J by 0 bases; unmatched bases: 6. The germline V gene encodes CDR1 KGHDR and CDR2 SFDVKD. The CDR3 runs to 17 residues. CDR3 region: CATSDPGTGASTDTQYF. In DNA, the CDR3 is TGTGCCACCAGTGACCCCGGGACAGGGGCTAGCACAGATACGCAGTATTTT.

The chain carries TRBV11-2 and TRBJ1-2, with 12 bases identical to TRBD1. Germline V gene sequence: CDR1 SGHAT, CDR2 FQNNGV. The V segment lost 3 bases and the J segment 2 bases; nucleotides outside the gene matches: 13. The CDR3 extends over 19 amino acids. CDR3 sequence (DNA): TGTGCCAGCAGCTTCCCCGGGACAGGGGGCGTGGGTCGCAACTATGGCTACACCTTC. Its protein product is CASSFPGTGGVGRNYGYTF.

J is TRBJ2-7 and V is TRBV5-5; possible D gene TRBD2, 6 bases. Trimming cost V 4 bases and J 5 bases, with 10 bases left between them. Germline V gives CDR1 SGHKS, CDR2 YYEKEE (reference sequence). CDR3 size: 12 residues. CDR3 loop: CASSPRLDEQYF. For the CDR3, the DNA is TGTGCCAGCAGCCCCCGACTAGACGAGCAGTACTTC. Drawing the rest from reference TRBV5-5 and TRBJ2-7, the complete variable domain is DAGVTQSPTHLIKTRGQQVTLRCSPISGHKSVSWYQQVLGQGPQFIFQYYEKEERGRGNFPDRFSARQFPNYSSELNVNALLLGDSALYLCASSPRLDEQYFGPGTRLTVT.

The chain couples TRBV7-2 to TRBJ2-1; D may be TRBD2 (6 bases). Trimming cost V 4 bases and J 9 bases, with 19 bases left between them. Germline V gives CDR1 SGHTA, CDR2 FQGNSA. The CDR3 spans 15 residues. The CDR3 reads CASSSGGRLGVEQFF. CDR3 nucleotide sequence: TGTGCCAGCAGCTCAGGAGGGAGGCTGGGGGTTGAGCAGTTCTTC.

The gene calls are TRBV2 and TRBJ2-5; no firm D call. Germline loops: CDR1 SNHLY, CDR2 FYNNEI. Trimming shortened V by 4 bases and J by 4 bases, and 16 bases separated the two germline ends. The CDR3 loop spans 15 amino acids. In DNA form, the CDR3 reads TGTGCCAGCAGTGTAGTGGTAGGAGTTGGAGAGACCCAGTACTTC. It specifies CASSVVVGVGETQYF.

The V and J genes are TRBV7-9 and TRBJ1-5; possible D gene TRBD1, 6 bases. The germline gives CDR1 SEHNR, CDR2 FQNEAQ (reference sequence). The CDR3 has 15 residues. With 2 bases removed from V and 2 bases from J, the gap between germline ends came to 10 bases. The CDR3 nucleotides are TGTGCCAGCAGCTTAAGTGGGGGCCGCAATCAGCCCCAGCATTTT. Translating gives CASSLSGGRNQPQHF.

The rearrangement joins TRBV6-5 to TRBJ2-3; 7 bases are a match to TRBD1. Unmatched junction bases numbered 8, after V lost 6 bases and J lost 2 bases. CDR3 length: 15 amino acids. Germline V CDR1 and CDR2: MNHEY, SVGAGI. This CDR3 is CASRRTGQTTDTQYF. CDR3 DNA: TGTGCCAGCAGAAGGACAGGCCAAACCACAGATACGCAGTATTTT.

This clone was picked up one time. J is TRBJ1-2 and V is TRBV7-3; 10 nucleotides match TRBD1. V shed 3 bases, J shed 8 bases, and the junction held 12 bases outside the gene matches. Germline CDR1 SGHTA, CDR2 FQGTGA. CDR3 length equals 16 residues. The CDR3 DNA follows: TGTGCCAGCAGCTTCGGTCCCGGGACAGGGGTGGAGGGCTACACCTTC. This encodes CASSFGPGTGVEGYTF.

The chain joins TRBV6-1 to TRBJ2-7; D unresolved. Per germline, CDR1 MNHNS and CDR2 SASEGT. Trimming cost V 2 bases and J 9 bases, with 14 bases left between them. CDR3 length equals 13 residues. In DNA form, the CDR3 reads TGTGCCAGCAGTGAAAGGCGGTTTGGTGGGCAGTACTTC. Its translation: CASSERRFGGQYF.

The J gene is TRBJ1-3, the V gene TRBV6-5, with 8 bases lining up with TRBD1. In germline, CDR1 is MNHEY, CDR2 SVGAGI. J was trimmed by 3 bases and V by 4 bases; bases with no gene match: 8. This CDR3 spans 16 amino acids. CDR3 region: CASSFSPTGDGNTIYF. CDR3 DNA: TGTGCCAGCAGTTTCTCCCCGACAGGGGATGGAAACACCATATATTTT.

V gene TRBV4-1 combines with J gene TRBJ2-2, with TRBD2 matching over 7 bases. The ends lost 0 bases at V and 7 bases at J; junction bases unmatched: 11. CDR1 MGHRA and CDR2 YSYEKL come from the germline V gene. The CDR3 extends over 17 amino acids. The CDR3 DNA sequence: TGCGCCAGCAGCCAAGATAGGGAGACTAGCTTAGGCGGGGAGCTGTTTTTT. It translates to CASSQDRETSLGGELFF.

The rearrangement uses TRBV7-6 and TRBJ2-7, with D tentatively TRBD2 (6 bases). Trimming took off 3 bases at V and 7 bases at J, with 13 bases between the two ends. Germline CDR1 reads SGHVS; CDR2 reads FNYEAQ. The CDR3 has 13 residues. CDR3 loop: CASSLAGTGEQYF. The CDR3 DNA sequence: TGTGCCAGCAGCTTGGCGGGGACTGGGGAGCAGTACTTC.

The chain recombines TRBV15 with TRBJ2-7; no firm D call. The germline V and J ends were trimmed by 8 bases and 0 bases, with 5 bases remaining between them. The CDR3 is 11 amino acids. Germline lookup yields CDR1 LNHNV and CDR2 YYDKDF (reference sequence). The CDR3, as DNA: TGTGCCACCCCCCACTCCTACGAGCAGTACTTC. Protein product: CATPHSYEQYF.

The chain joins TRBV27 to TRBJ1-1, with 8 nucleotides matching TRBD1. The CDR3 has 19 residues. Germline CDR1 reads MNHEY; CDR2 reads SMNVEV (reference sequence). J lost 2 bases, V lost 2 bases, and 16 bases had no gene match. The CDR3 protein is CASSLRVLFRGLGNTEAFF. The CDR3 coding sequence is TGTGCCAGCAGTTTACGGGTTTTATTCAGGGGGCTAGGAAACACTGAAGCTTTCTTT.

Only one count was recorded for this clone. The chain carries TRBV5-1 and TRBJ1-3; D gene unclear. The CDR3 runs to 14 residues. The germline V and J ends were trimmed by 0 bases and 4 bases, with 8 bases remaining between them. The germline CDR1 and CDR2 sequences are SGHRS and YFSETQ. The CDR3 loop is CASSLEFEGNTIYF. The CDR3 DNA reads TGCGCCAGCAGCTTGGAATTTGAGGGAAACACCATATATTTT. The full variable domain, in which reference TRBV5-1 and TRBJ1-3 provide the parts outside the CDR3, is KAGVTQTPRYLIKTRGQQVTLSCSPISGHRSVSWYQQTPGQGLQFLFEYFSETQRNKGNFPGRFSGRQFSNSRSEMNVSTLELGDSALYLCASSLEFEGNTIYFGEGSWLTVV.

The V gene is TRBV3-1 (or the pseudogene TRBV3-2), the J gene TRBJ1-1; D is undetermined. CDR3 length equals 13 residues. CDR1 is LGHDT and CDR2 is YNNKEL in the germline V gene (reference sequence). V was shortened by 3 bases and J by 8 bases, with 13 bases between the two germline ends. CDR3 sequence: CASSQRETVEAFF. The CDR3 nucleotides are TGTGCCAGCAGCCAGCGGGAAACAGTGGAAGCTTTCTTT.

The chain combines TRBV28 with TRBJ2-1, with D tentatively TRBD1 (5 bases). Germline V gene sequence: CDR1 MDHEN, CDR2 SYDVKM. Trimming removed 0 bases at V and 7 bases at J, with 16 bases between. This CDR3 spans 16 amino acids. As DNA, the CDR3 is TGTGCCAGCAGTTTATGGGCGTTGGTAGGGGTAAATGAGCAGTTCTTC. Amino acid sequence: CASSLWALVGVNEQFF. The full variable domain, rest sourced from reference TRBV28 and TRBJ2-1, is DVKVTQSSRYLVKRTGEKVFLECVQDMDHENMFWYRQDPGLGLRLIYFSYDVKMKEKGDIPEGYSVSREKKERFSLILESASTNQTSMYLCASSLWALVGVNEQFFGPGTRLTVL.

The chain uses TRBV5-4 and TRBJ1-3; no clear D gene. V dropped 4 bases and J dropped 0 bases, with 8 bases sitting between them. Germline values: CDR1 SGHNT, CDR2 YYREEE (reference sequence). The CDR3 runs to 14 residues. The CDR3 DNA reads TGTGCCAGCAGCGACGGGGTCTCTGGAAACACCATATATTTT. Its translation: CASSDGVSGNTIYF. Full variable domain (outside the CDR3, taken from reference TRBV5-4 and TRBJ1-3): ETGVTQSPTHLIKTRGQQVTLRCSSQSGHNTVSWYQQALGQGPQFIFQYYREEENGRGNFPPRFSGLQFPNYSSELNVNALELDDSALYLCASSDGVSGNTIYFGEGSWLTVV.

The sample holds one count of this clone. The chain has TRBV5-1 and TRBJ1-1; the D gene is possibly TRBD1 (6 bases). From germline, CDR1 is SGHRS and CDR2 YFSETQ. Trimming removed 0 bases at V and 5 bases at J, with 14 bases between. This CDR3 spans 15 amino acids. CDR3 sequence reads: CASSLVLGGLTEAFF. As DNA, the CDR3 is TGCGCCAGCAGCTTGGTGTTAGGGGGATTAACTGAAGCTTTCTTT. Variable domain in full (rest from reference TRBV5-1 and TRBJ1-1): KAGVTQTPRYLIKTRGQQVTLSCSPISGHRSVSWYQQTPGQGLQFLFEYFSETQRNKGNFPGRFSGRQFSNSRSEMNVSTLELGDSALYLCASSLVLGGLTEAFFGQGTRLTVV.